This entry lists 10 T cell receptor beta chains sequenced from one sample in a study of T cells in Graves' hyperthyroidism and ophthalmopathy (dated by TCRdb to the late 2010s). The method behind the library was multiplex PCR. Sequenced using an Illumina HiSeq 2000. Amplification of TCR beta CDR3 regions was carried out from RNA transcripts. The first round of RT-PCR for the TCR CDR3 was performed with the HTBI primer set and the Qiagen OneStep RT-PCR kit. TCRdb handled the public reads itself, with Q25 trimming in fastp and clone calling in MiXCR, and kept productive beta chains. Rows are combined by CDR3 protein, so each entry shows the most common genes and DNA. The sample has around 690,000 distinct CDR3 sequences on record, less than 25% of them singletons. The ten largest account for around a third of the sample. The sample was blood. The receptors were sampled from a man between 25 and 39 years old with Graves' ophthalmopathy.

This clonotype was recorded a few times. The chain carries TRBV6-5 and TRBJ2-7, with 8 positions matching TRBD2. CDR1 and CDR2 (germline): MNHEY, SVGAGI. The ends lost 2 bases at V and 2 bases at J; junction bases unmatched: 8. CDR3 size: 16 residues. CDR3 sequence (DNA): TGTGCCAGCAGTTACGGGACCGGGGGGGCTACCTACGAGCAGTACTTC. Translation: CASSYGTGGATYEQYF.

This clonotype was counted a few times. The genes are TRBV11-2 and TRBJ2-1; 14 bases fit TRBD2. CDR1 and CDR2 (germline): SGHAT, FQNNGV. V gave up 5 bases and J gave up 9 bases; unmatched junction bases: 6. The CDR3 is 15 amino acids. The CDR3 nucleotides read TGTGCCAGCAGCCCCGGGACTAGCGGGAGTCGTGAGCAGTTCTTC. Translated: CASSPGTSGSREQFF. The whole variable domain, remainder taken from reference TRBV11-2 and TRBJ2-1, is EAGVAQSPRYKIIEKRQSVAFWCNPISGHATLYWYQQILGQGPKLLIQFQNNGVVDDSQLPKDRFSAERLKGVDSTLKIQPAKLEDSAVYLCASSPGTSGSREQFFGPGTRLTVL.

Notes on this clonotype: Being one base from a much bigger clone, this may be a read error. This chain connects TRBV10-3 to TRBJ2-7, with 10 nucleotides matching TRBD1. Germline lookup yields CDR1 ENHRY and CDR2 SYGVKD. CDR3 length equals 18 residues. Losses at the gene ends were 4 bases for V and 3 bases for J; bases not matched to a gene: 15. The CDR3 coding sequence is TGTGCCATCAGTGGGCGGACAGGGGGTATTAGGGAGGTCTACGAGCAGTACTTC. Its translation is CAISGRTGGIREVYEQYF.

The chain combines TRBV5-1 with TRBJ2-3; no clear D. The CDR3 covers 16 residues. Germline V gene lookup returns CDR1 SGHRS and CDR2 YFSETQ. The V and J ends lost 4 bases and 6 bases respectively, with 21 bases between them. CDR3 in amino acids: CASSPSTGTLADTQYF. For the CDR3, the DNA is TGCGCCAGCAGCCCCTCGACTGGCACATTGGCGGATACGCAGTATTTT.

This rearrangement joins TRBV5-5 to TRBJ1-2; 11 nucleotides align to TRBD1. V shed 2 bases, J shed 8 bases, and the junction held 5 bases outside the gene matches. Germline V gene sequence: CDR1 SGHKS, CDR2 YYEKEE (reference sequence). The CDR3 runs 14 residues. CDR3 loop: CASSLPGQGGGYTF. The CDR3 DNA reads TGTGCCAGCAGCTTACCGGGACAGGGGGGAGGCTACACCTTC. The full variable domain, completed using reference TRBV5-5 and TRBJ1-2, is DAGVTQSPTHLIKTRGQQVTLRCSPISGHKSVSWYQQVLGQGPQFIFQYYEKEERGRGNFPDRFSARQFPNYSSELNVNALLLGDSALYLCASSLPGQGGGYTFGSGTRLTVV.

This clonotype was recorded many times. The rearrangement uses TRBV30 and TRBJ2-1, with 11 nucleotides matching TRBD2. CDR1 and CDR2 (germline): GTSNPN, SVGIG (reference sequence). J was trimmed by 9 bases and V by 2 bases; bases with no gene match: 9. There are 15 residues in the CDR3. The CDR3 loop is CAWSRARGTSGEQFF. CDR3 coding DNA: TGTGCCTGGAGTAGGGCTCGAGGGACTAGCGGTGAGCAGTTCTTC.

This clonotype was recorded many times. The CDR3 sequence is CASSQGGKDETQYF. The CDR3 bases are TGTGCCAGCAGCCAAGGGGGAAAGGACGAGACCCAGTACTTC. This sequence joins TRBV3-1 and TRBJ2-5; D uncertain. V was cut by 1 base and J by 5 bases, with 11 bases left in between. The CDR3 totals 14 residues. Germline V CDR1 and CDR2: LGHDT, YNNKEL (reference sequence).

This clonotype occurred once. V usage is TRBV7-9 and J usage is TRBJ1-5, with 8 bases aligning to TRBD1. V was clipped by 1 base and J by 12 bases; unmatched bases: 2. The CDR3 spans 12 residues. From germline, CDR1 is SEHNR and CDR2 FQNEAQ (reference sequence). In nucleotides, the CDR3 is TGTGCCAGCAGCTTAGGACAGGGGATCCAGCATTTT. Its translation: CASSLGQGIQHF.

The V gene is TRBV5-5, the J gene TRBJ2-1; D unresolved. The V and J ends lost 0 bases and 3 bases respectively, with 10 bases between them. The CDR3 loop spans 15 amino acids. CDR1 is SGHKS and CDR2 is YYEKEE in the germline V gene (reference sequence). As DNA, the CDR3 is TGTGCCAGCAGCTTGGCTGGGATTAACTACAATGAGCAGTTCTTC. It translates to CASSLAGINYNEQFF.

This clonotype was observed a few times. The chain is built from TRBV20-1 and TRBJ1-3; D unresolved. Germline CDR1 is DFQATT and CDR2 is SNEGSKA (reference sequence). This CDR3 spans 13 amino acids. The V and J ends lost 4 bases and 0 bases respectively, with 7 bases between them. The CDR3 sequence is CSAIVSSGNTIYF. CDR3 in DNA: TGCAGTGCTATAGTGAGCTCTGGAAACACCATATATTTT.